This T cell receptor (beta chain) was observed in a study of T cells in Graves' hyperthyroidism and ophthalmopathy. This clonotype has just a few counts. Antigen: not known. This may stem from a read error, because a much larger clone lies one nucleotide away. Without the conserved terminal phenylalanine or tryptophan, this CDR3 likely stems from a read error. Study-level results: A model of 13 V-J features distinguished ophthalmopathy from stable hyperthyroidism.

TCR beta CDR3 region amplification was performed from RNA transcripts. A first-round RT-PCR of the TCR CDR3 used the HTBI primer set. Each CDR3 protein gets one entry after TCRdb re-called the multiplex PCR reads with MiXCR. Of 400,000 or so distinct CDR3 sequences in the sample, roughly 15% were seen once. The CDR3 contains 16 residues. Germline V gene sequence: CDR1 SSHAT, CDR2 FNYEAQ (reference sequence). The receptor was derived from a woman aged 30 to 39 with Graves' ophthalmopathy. The V and J genes are TRBV7-7 and TRBJ2-2, with 13 bases fitting TRBD2. Sample: blood. CDR3 residues: CASSFGTSGVTGELFS. DNA for the CDR3: TGTGCTAGCAGCTTCGGGACTAGCGGGGTCACCGGGGAGCTGTTTTCT.